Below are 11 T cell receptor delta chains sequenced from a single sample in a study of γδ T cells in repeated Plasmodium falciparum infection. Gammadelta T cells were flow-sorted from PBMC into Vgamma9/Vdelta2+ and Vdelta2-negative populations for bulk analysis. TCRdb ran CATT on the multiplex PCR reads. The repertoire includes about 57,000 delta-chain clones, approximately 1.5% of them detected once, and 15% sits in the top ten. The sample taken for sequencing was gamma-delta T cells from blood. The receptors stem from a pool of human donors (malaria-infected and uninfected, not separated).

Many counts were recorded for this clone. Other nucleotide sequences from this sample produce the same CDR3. CDR3 region: CALGEPPAFPLNLLGESYTDKLIF. CDR3 nucleotides: TGTGCTCTTGGGGAACCCCCGGCTTTCCCTCTGAATTTACTGGGGGAGTCGTACACCGATAAACTCATCTTT. The rearrangement links TRDV1 to TRDJ1, with TRDD3 matching over 9 bases. The CDR3 has 24 residues. Losses at the gene ends were 1 base for V and 0 bases for J; bases not matched to a gene: 27. Germline values: CDR1 TSWWSYY, CDR2 QGS.

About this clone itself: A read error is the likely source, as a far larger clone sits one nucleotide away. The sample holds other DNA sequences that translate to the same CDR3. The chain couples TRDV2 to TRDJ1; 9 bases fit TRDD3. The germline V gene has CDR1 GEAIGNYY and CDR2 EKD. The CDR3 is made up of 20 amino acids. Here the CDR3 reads CACDTVLPGGSPQYTDKLIF. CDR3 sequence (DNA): TGTGCCTGCGACACCGTCCTCCCTGGGGGATCCCCTCAGTACACCGATAAACTCATCTTT.

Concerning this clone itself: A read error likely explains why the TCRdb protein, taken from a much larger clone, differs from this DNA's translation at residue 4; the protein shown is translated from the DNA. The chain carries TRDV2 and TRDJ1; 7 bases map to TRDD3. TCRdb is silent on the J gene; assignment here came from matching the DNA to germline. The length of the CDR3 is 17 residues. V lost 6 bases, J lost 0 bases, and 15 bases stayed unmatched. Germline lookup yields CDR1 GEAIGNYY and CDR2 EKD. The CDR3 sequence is CACNNRLLGFNTDKLIF. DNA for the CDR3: TGTGCCTGTAACAACCGCCTACTGGGGTTTAACACCGATAAACTCATCTTT.

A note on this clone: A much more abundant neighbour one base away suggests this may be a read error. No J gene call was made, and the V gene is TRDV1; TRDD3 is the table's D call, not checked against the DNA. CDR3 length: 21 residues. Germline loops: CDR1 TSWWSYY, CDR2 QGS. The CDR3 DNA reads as TGTGCTCTTGGGCGGACCCTATTCCTACTAATGTACCCCCCGTACTGGGGGAAGCTCATCTTT. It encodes CALGRTLFLLMYPPYWGKLIF.

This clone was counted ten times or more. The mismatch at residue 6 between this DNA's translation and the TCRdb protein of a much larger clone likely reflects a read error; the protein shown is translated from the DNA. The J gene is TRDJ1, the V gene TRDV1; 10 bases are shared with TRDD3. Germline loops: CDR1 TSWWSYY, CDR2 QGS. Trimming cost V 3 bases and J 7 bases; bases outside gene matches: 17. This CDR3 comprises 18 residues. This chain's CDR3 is CALGESLRTGGSGGKLIF. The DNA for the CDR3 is TGTGCTCTTGGGGAGTCACTACGTACTGGGGGATCGGGCGGTAAACTCATCTTT.

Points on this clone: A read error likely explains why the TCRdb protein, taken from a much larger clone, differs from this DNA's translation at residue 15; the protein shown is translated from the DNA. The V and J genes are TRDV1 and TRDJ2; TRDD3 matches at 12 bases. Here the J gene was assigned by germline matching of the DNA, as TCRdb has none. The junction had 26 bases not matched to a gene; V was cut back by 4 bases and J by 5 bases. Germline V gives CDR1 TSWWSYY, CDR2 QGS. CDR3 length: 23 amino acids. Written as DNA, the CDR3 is TGTGCTCTTGGGGCCTTCAAACCTACACTGGGGGATACCCCTCTCCTCCTAACAGCACAACTCTTCTTT. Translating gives CALGAFKPTLGDTPLLLTAQLFF.

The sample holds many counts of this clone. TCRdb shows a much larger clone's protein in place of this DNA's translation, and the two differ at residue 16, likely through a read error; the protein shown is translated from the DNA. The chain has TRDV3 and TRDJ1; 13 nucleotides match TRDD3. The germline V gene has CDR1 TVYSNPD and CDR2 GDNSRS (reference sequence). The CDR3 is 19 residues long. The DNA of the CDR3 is TGTGCCTGCGTCCTAAGCGTATACTGGGGGATACGCAACACCGATGAACTCATCTTT. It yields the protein CACVLSVYWGIRNTDELIF. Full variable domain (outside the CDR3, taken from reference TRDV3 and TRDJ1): CDKVTQSSPDQTVASGSEVVLLCTYDTVYSNPDLFWYRIRPDYSFQFVFYGDNSRSEGADFTQGRFSVKHILTQKAFHLVISPVRTEDSATYYCACVLSVYWGIRNTDELIFGKGTRVTVEP.

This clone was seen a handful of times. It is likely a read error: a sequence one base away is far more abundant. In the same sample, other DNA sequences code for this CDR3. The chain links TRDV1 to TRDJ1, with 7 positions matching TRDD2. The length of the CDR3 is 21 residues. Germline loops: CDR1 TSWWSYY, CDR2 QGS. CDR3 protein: CALGERFLPHDLGDTSDKLIF. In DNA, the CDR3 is TGTGCTCTTGGGGAACGTTTCCTACCTCACGACTTAGGTGATACCTCGGATAAACTTATCTTC.

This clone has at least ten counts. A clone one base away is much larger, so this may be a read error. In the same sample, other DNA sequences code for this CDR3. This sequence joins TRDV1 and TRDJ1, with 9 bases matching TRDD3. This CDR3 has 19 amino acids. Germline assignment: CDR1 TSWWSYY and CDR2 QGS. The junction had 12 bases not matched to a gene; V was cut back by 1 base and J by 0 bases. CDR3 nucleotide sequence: TGTGCTCTTGGGGAACCCAAACACCTGGGGGATGGGAACACCGATAAACTCATCTTT. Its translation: CALGEPKHLGDGNTDKLIF.

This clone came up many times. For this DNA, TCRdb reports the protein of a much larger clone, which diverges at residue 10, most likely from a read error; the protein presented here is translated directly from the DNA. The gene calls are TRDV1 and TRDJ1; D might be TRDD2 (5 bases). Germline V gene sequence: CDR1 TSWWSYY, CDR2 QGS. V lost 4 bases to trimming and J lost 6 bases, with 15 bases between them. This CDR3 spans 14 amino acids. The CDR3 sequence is CALGVPSWVHKLIF. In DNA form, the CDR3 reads TGTGCTCTTGGGGTCCCTTCGTGGGTCCATAAACTCATCTTT.

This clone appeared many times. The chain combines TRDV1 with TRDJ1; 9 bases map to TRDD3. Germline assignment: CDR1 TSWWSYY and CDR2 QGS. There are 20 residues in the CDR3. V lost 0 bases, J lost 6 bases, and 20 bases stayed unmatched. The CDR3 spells CALGELVHGSTGGPSYKLIF. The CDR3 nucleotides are TGTGCTCTTGGGGAACTAGTTCATGGGAGTACTGGGGGACCGTCTTATAAACTCATCTTT.